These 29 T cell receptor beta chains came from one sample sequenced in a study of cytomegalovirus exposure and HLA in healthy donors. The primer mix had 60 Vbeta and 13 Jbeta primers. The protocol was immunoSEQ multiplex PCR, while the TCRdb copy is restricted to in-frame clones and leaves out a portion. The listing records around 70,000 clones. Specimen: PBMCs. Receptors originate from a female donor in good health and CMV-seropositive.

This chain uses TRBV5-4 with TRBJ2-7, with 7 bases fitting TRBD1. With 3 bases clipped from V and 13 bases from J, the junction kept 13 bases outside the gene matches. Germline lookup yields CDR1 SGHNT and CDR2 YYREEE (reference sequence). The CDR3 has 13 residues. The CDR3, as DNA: TGTGCCAGCAGCTCGTCATATCCGGGACAGCTATACTTC. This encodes CASSSSYPGQLYF.

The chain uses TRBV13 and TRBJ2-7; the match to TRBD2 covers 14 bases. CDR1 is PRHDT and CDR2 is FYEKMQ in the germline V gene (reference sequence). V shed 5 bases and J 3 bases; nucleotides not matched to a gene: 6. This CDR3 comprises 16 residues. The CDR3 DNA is TGTGCCAGCAGCGCGGGACTAGCGGGAGTACACTACGAGCAGTACTTC. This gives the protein CASSAGLAGVHYEQYF.

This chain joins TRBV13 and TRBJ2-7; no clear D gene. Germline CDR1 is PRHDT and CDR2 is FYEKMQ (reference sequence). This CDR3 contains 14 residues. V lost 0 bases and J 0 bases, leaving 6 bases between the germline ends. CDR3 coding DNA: TGTGCCAGCAGCTTAGGGACTGCCTCCTACGAGCAGTACTTC. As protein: CASSLGTASYEQYF.

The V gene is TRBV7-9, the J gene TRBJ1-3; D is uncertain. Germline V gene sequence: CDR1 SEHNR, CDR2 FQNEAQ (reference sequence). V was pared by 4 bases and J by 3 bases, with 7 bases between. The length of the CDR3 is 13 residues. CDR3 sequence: CASSSRGGNTIYF. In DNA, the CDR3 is TGTGCCAGCAGCTCCCGCGGTGGAAACACCATATATTTT. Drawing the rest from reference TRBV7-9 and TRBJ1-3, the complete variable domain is DTGVSQNPRHKITKRGQNVTFRCDPISEHNRLYWYRQTLGQGPEFLTYFQNEAQLEKSRLLSDRFSAERPKGSFSTLEIQRTEQGDSAMYLCASSSRGGNTIYFGEGSWLTVV.

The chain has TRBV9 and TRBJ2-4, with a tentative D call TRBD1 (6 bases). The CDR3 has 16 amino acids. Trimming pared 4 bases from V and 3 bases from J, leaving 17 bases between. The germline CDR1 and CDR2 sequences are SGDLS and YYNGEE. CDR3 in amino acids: CASSHGTPSGKNIQYF. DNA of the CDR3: TGTGCCAGCAGCCACGGGACACCAAGCGGCAAAAACATTCAGTACTTC.

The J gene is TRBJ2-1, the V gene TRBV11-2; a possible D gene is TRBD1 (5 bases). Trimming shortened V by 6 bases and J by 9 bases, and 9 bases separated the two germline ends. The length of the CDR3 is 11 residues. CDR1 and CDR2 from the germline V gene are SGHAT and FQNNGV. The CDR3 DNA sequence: TGTGCCAGCAGTATAGGGGTTGAGCAGTTCTTC. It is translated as CASSIGVEQFF.

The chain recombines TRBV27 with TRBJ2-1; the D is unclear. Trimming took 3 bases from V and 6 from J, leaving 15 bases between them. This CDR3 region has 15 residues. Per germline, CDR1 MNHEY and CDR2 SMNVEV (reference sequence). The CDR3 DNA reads TGTGCCAGCAGTTTTGTTGCCAATACAATCAATGAGCAGTTCTTC. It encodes CASSFVANTINEQFF.

The CDR3 sequence: CASSLSGGSSYEQYF. CDR3 bases: TGTGCCAGCAGCTTATCAGGTGGGAGTTCCTACGAGCAGTACTTC. The chain couples TRBV7-2 to TRBJ2-7; weak D call: TRBD2 (5 bases). Trimming left V 2 bases short and J 1 base short, with 12 bases between. The CDR3 loop spans 15 amino acids. Germline V gene sequence: CDR1 SGHTA, CDR2 FQGNSA.

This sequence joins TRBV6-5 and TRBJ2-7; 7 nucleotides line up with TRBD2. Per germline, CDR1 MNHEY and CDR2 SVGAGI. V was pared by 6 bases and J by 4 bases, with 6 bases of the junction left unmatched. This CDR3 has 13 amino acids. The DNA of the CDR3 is TGTGCCAGCAGCCCCGGGGAGGGGTACGAGCAGTACTTC. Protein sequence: CASSPGEGYEQYF.

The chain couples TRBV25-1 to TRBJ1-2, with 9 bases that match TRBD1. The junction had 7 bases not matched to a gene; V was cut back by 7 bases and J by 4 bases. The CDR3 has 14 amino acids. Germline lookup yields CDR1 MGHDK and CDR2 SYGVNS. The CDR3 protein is CASMSDRGIYGYTF. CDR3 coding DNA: TGTGCCAGCATGTCGGACAGGGGAATCTATGGCTACACCTTC.

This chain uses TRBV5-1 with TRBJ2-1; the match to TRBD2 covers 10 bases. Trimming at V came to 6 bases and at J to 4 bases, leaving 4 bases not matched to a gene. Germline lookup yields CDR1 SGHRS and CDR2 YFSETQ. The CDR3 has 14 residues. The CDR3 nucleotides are TGCGCCAGCAAAGCGGGAGGGTCTTACAATGAGCAGTTCTTC. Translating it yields CASKAGGSYNEQFF.

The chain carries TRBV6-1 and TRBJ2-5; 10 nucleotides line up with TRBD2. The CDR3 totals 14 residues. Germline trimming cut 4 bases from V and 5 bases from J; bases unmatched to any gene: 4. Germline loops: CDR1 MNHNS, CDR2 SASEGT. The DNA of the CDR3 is TGTGCCAGCAGTGGGGGACTAGCGACGGAGACCCAGTACTTC. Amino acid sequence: CASSGGLATETQYF.

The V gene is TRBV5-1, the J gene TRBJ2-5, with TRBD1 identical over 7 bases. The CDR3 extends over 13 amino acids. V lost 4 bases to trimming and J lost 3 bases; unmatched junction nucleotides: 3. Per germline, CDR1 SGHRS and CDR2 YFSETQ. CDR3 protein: CASSGTGEETQYF. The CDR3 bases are TGCGCCAGCAGCGGAACAGGGGAAGAGACCCAGTACTTC. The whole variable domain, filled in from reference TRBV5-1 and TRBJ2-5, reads KAGVTQTPRYLIKTRGQQVTLSCSPISGHRSVSWYQQTPGQGLQFLFEYFSETQRNKGNFPGRFSGRQFSNSRSEMNVSTLELGDSALYLCASSGTGEETQYFGPGTRLLVL.

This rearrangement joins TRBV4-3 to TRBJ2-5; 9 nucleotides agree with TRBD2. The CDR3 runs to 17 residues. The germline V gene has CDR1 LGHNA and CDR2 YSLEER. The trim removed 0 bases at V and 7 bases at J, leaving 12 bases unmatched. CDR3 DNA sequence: TGCGCCAGCAGCCAAGACCCGGGCGGGGGGGCCGGAGGGACCCAGTACTTC. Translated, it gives CASSQDPGGGAGGTQYF.

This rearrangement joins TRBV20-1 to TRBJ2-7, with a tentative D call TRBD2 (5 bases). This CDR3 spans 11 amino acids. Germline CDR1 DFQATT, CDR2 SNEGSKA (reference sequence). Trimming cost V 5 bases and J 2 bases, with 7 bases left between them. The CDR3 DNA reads TGCAGTGCTCCGGGAACCTACGAGCAGTACTTC. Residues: CSAPGTYEQYF.

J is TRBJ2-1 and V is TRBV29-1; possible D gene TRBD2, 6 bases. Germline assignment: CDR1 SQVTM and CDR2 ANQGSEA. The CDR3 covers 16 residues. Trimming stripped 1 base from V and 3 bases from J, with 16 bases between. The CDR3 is CSVEGIAIGGYNEQFF. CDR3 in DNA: TGCAGCGTTGAAGGGATAGCGATCGGGGGCTACAATGAGCAGTTCTTC.

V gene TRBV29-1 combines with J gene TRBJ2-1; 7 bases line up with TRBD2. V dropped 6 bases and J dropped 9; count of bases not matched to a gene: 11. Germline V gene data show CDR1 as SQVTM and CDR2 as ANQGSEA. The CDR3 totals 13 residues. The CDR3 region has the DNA TGCAGCGTGGGGGGAGGGGCGCGTGGTGAGCAGTTCTTC. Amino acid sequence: CSVGGGARGEQFF.

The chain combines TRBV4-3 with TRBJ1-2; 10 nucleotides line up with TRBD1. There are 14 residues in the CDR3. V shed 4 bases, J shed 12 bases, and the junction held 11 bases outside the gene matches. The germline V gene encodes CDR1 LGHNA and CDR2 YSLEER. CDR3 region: CASSPAGTGVWHTF. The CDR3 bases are TGCGCCAGCAGCCCTGCCGGGACAGGGGTTTGGCACACCTTC.

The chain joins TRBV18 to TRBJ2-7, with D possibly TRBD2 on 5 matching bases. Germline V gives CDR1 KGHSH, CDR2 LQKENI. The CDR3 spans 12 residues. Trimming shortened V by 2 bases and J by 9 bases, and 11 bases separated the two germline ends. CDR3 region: CASSPELGGQYF. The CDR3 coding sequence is TGTGCCAGCTCACCAGAACTAGGTGGGCAGTACTTC.

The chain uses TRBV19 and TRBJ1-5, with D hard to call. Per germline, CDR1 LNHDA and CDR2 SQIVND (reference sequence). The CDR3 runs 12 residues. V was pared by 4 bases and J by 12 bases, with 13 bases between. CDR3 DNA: TGTGCCAGTAGTAGAGGCCCCCCGCACCAGCATTTT. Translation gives CASSRGPPHQHF.

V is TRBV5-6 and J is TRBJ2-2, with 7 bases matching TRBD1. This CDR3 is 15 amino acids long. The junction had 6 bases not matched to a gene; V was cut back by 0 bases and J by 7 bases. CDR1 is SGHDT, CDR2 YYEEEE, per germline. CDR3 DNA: TGTGCCAGCAGCTTGGCTGCAGGGGGTGGCGGGGAGCTGTTTTTT. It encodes CASSLAAGGGGELFF.

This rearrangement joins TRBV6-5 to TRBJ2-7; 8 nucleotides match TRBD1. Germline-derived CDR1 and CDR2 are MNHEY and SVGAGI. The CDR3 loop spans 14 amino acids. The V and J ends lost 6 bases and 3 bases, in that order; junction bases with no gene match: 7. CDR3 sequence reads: CASRTGQGFYEQYF. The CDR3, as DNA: TGTGCCAGCAGAACCGGACAGGGTTTCTACGAGCAGTACTTC.

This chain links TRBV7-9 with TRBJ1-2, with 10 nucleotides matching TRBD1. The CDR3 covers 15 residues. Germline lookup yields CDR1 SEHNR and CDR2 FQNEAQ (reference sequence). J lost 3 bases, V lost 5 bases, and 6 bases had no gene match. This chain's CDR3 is CASSGRDRGDYGYTF. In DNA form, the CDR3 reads TGTGCCAGCAGCGGCCGGGACAGGGGCGACTATGGCTACACCTTC.

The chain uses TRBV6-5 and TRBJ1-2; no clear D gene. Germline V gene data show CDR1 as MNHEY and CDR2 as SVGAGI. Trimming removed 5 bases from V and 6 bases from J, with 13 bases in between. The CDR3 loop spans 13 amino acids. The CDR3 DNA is TGTGCCAGCAGTCGGGGAGCTGGCCATGGCTACACCTTC. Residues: CASSRGAGHGYTF.

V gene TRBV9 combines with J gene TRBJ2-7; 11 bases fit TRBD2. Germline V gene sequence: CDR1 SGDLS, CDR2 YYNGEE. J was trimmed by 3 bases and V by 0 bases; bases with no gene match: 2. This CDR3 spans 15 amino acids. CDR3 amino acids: CASSVDTSGSYEQYF. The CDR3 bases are TGTGCCAGCAGCGTAGATACTAGCGGGAGCTACGAGCAGTACTTC.

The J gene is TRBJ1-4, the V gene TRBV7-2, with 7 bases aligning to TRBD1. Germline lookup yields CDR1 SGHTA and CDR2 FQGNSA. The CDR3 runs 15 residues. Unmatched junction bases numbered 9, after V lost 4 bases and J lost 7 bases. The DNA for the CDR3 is TGTGCCAGCAGCTCCGCACAGGGGATGGGTGAAAAACTGTTTTTT. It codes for CASSSAQGMGEKLFF.

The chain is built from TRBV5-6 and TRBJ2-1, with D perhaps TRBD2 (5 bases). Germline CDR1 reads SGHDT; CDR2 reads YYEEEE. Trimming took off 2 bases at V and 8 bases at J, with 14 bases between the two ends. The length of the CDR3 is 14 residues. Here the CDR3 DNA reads TGTGCCAGCAGCTTCCAAGGACTGGGCGATGAGCAGTTCTTC. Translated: CASSFQGLGDEQFF. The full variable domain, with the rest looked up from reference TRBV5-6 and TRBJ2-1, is DAGVTQSPTHLIKTRGQQVTLRCSPKSGHDTVSWYQQALGQGPQFIFQYYEEEERQRGNFPDRFSGHQFPNYSSELNVNALLLGDSALYLCASSFQGLGDEQFFGPGTRLTVL.

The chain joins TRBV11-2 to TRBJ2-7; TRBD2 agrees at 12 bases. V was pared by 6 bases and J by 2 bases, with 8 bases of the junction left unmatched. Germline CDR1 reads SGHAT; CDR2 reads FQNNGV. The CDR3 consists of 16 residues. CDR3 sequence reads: CASSILRTSGTYEQYF. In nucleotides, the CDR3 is TGTGCCAGCAGTATTTTACGGACTAGCGGGACCTACGAGCAGTACTTC.

The DNA for the CDR3 is TGTGCCAGCAGTTACGAGCGAATCCAAGAGACCCAGTACTTC. Its translation is CASSYERIQETQYF. The rearrangement joins TRBV6-6 to TRBJ2-5; the D is unclear. V gave up 2 bases and J gave up 1 base, with 8 bases separating them. This CDR3 has 14 residues. Germline V gives CDR1 MNHNY, CDR2 SVGAGI (reference sequence).